A single T cell receptor beta chain is shown here with its context. Its antigen is not identified. The germline CDR1 and CDR2 sequences are LGHNA and YSLEER. V shed 1 base and J shed 1 base, with 13 bases lying between them. The CDR3 has 16 amino acids. This entry belongs to a study of cytomegalovirus exposure and HLA in healthy donors. The study's findings and limits: First-cohort TCR clusters were later found to tend to co-occur in the roughly 120 validation repertoires. TCR beta chains numbering some 160 were designated cytomegalovirus-associated.

Assay: immunoSEQ multiplex PCR; the TCRdb copy retains only in-frame clones and omits some. Among 150,000 to 200,000 clones listed, about 88% were seen once. The clonotype was recovered from a young woman in good health and CMV-seronegative. V is TRBV4-3 and J is TRBJ1-1; D is possibly TRBD1 (6 bases). Source material: PBMCs. In DNA, the CDR3 is TGCGCCAGCAGCCAAGCTAACAGGGCCGAGAACACTGAAGCTTTCTTT. Protein: CASSQANRAENTEAFF.